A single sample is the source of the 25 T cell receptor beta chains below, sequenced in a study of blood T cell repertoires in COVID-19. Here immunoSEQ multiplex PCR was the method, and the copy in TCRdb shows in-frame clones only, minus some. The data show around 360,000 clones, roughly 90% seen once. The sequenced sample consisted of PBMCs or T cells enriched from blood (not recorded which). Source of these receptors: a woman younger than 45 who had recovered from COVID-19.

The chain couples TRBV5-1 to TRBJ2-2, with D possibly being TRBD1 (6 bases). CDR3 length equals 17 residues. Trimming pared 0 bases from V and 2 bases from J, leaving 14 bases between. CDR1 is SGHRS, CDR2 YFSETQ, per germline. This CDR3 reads CASSLVAGASNTGELFF. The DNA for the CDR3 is TGCGCCAGCAGCTTGGTAGCAGGGGCATCCAACACCGGGGAGCTGTTTTTT.

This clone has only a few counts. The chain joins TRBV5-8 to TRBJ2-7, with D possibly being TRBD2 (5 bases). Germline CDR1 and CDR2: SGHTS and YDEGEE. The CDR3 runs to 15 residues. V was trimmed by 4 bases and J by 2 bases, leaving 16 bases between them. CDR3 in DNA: TGTGCCAGCAGCCCTTTGCCGGATAGCGCCTACGAGCAGTACTTC. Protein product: CASSPLPDSAYEQYF.

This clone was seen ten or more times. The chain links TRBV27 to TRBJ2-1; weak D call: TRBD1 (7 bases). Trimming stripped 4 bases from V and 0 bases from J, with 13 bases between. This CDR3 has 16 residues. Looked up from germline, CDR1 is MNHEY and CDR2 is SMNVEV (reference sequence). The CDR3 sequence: CASSSNRGGSYNEQFF. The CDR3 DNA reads TGTGCCAGCAGTTCCAACAGGGGAGGCTCCTACAATGAGCAGTTCTTC.

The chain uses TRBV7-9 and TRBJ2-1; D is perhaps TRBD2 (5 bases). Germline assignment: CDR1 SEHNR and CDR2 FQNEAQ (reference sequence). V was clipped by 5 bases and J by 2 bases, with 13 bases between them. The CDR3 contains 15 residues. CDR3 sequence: CASSPPRGAYNEQFF. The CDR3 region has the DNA TGTGCCAGCAGCCCCCCCCGGGGAGCCTACAATGAGCAGTTCTTC.

CDR3 in amino acids: CASSPDAGTYGYTF. The CDR3 DNA is TGTGCCAGTAGTCCCGATGCAGGGACTTATGGCTACACCTTC. The chain links TRBV19 to TRBJ1-2; a weak D match, TRBD1 (5 bases). Germline CDR1 is LNHDA and CDR2 is SQIVND (reference sequence). The CDR3 loop spans 14 amino acids. Trimming took 5 bases from V and 5 from J, leaving 15 bases between them.

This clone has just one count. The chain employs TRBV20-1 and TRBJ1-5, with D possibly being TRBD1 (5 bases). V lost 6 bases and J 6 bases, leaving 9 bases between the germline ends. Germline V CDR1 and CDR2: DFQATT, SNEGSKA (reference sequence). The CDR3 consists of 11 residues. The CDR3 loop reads CSAGGFQPQHF. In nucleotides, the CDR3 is TGCAGTGCCGGGGGGTTTCAGCCCCAGCATTTT.

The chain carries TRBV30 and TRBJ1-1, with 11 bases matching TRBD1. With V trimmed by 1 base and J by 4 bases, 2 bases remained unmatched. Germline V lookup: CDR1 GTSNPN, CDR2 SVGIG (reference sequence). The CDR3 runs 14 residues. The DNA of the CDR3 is TGTGCCTGGAGTGGGGACAGGGGGGGCACTGAAGCTTTCTTT. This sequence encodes CAWSGDRGGTEAFF.

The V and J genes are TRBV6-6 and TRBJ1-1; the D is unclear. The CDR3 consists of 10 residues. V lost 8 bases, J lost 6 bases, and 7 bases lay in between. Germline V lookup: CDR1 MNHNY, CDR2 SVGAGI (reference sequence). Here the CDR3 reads CASRGAEAFF. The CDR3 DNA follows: TGTGCCAGCCGGGGAGCTGAAGCTTTCTTT.

CDR3: CASILPQRSSYNEQFF. The CDR3 DNA reads TGTGCCAGCATCCTGCCTCAGCGAAGCTCCTACAATGAGCAGTTCTTC. The V and J genes are TRBV7-9 and TRBJ2-1; D is ambiguous. This CDR3 has 16 amino acids. In germline, CDR1 is SEHNR, CDR2 FQNEAQ (reference sequence). Trimming cost V 7 bases and J 0 bases, with 16 bases left between them. The full variable domain, in which reference TRBV7-9 and TRBJ2-1 provide the parts outside the CDR3, is DTGVSQNPRHKITKRGQNVTFRCDPISEHNRLYWYRQTLGQGPEFLTYFQNEAQLEKSRLLSDRFSAERPKGSFSTLEIQRTEQGDSAMYLCASILPQRSSYNEQFFGPGTRLTVL.

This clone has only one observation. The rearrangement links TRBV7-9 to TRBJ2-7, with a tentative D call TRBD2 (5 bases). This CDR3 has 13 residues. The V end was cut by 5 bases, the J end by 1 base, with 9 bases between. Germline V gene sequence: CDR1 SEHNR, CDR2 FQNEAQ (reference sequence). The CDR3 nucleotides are TGTGCCAGCAGCCCCGGGATTTCCTACGAGCAGTACTTC. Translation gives CASSPGISYEQYF.

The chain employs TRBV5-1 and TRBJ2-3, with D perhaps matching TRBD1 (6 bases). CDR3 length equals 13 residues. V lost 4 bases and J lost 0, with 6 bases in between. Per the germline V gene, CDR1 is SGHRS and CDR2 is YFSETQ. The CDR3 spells CASSGQSTDTQYF. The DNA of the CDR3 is TGCGCCAGCAGCGGACAGAGCACAGATACGCAGTATTTT.

The CDR3 protein is CASSITGGTNTEAFF. CDR3 nucleotides: TGTGCCAGTAGTATAACAGGGGGTACTAACACTGAAGCTTTCTTT. The chain combines TRBV19 with TRBJ1-1; 8 positions match TRBD1. V was clipped by 2 bases and J by 2 bases; unmatched bases: 4. This CDR3 is built from 15 residues. CDR1 is LNHDA and CDR2 is SQIVND in the germline V gene (reference sequence). Full variable domain (missing parts from reference TRBV19 and TRBJ1-1): DGGITQSPKYLFRKEGQNVTLSCEQNLNHDAMYWYRQDPGQGLRLIYYSQIVNDFQKGDIAEGYSVSREKKESFPLTVTSAQKNPTAFYLCASSITGGTNTEAFFGQGTRLTVV.

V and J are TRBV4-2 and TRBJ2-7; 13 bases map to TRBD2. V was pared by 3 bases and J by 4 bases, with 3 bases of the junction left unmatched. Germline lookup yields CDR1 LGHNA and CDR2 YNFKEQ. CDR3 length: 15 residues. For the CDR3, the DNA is TGTGCCAGCAGCCATGGACTAGCGGGAGAGTACGAGCAGTACTTC. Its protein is CASSHGLAGEYEQYF.

CDR3 nucleotide sequence: TGTGCCAGCAGCCAAGATATAGCGGGACGAATCGAAGCTTTCTTT. As protein: CASSQDIAGRIEAFF. This chain uses TRBV14 with TRBJ1-1, with D perhaps TRBD1 (5 bases). Germline V gene lookup returns CDR1 SGHDN and CDR2 FVKESK. V gave up 0 bases and J gave up 8 bases, with 16 bases separating them. CDR3 length: 15 residues.

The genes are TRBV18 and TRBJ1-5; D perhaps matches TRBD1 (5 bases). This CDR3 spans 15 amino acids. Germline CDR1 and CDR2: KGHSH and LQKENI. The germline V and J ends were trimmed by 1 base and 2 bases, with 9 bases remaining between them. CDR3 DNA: TGTGCCAGCTCACCACGGCAAGGGGGCAATCAGCCCCAGCATTTT. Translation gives CASSPRQGGNQPQHF. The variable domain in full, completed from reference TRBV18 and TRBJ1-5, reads NAGVMQNPRHLVRRRGQEARLRCSPMKGHSHVYWYRQLPEEGLKFMVYLQKENIIDESGMPKERFSAEFPKEGPSILRIQQVVRGDSAAYFCASSPRQGGNQPQHFGDGTRLSIL.

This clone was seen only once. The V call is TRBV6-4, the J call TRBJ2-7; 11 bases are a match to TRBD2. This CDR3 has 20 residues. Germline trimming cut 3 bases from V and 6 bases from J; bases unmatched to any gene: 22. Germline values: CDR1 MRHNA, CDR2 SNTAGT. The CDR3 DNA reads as TGTGCCAGCAGTGAGTCACTGGGGAGACTAGCGGGACTCAGCGGTTGCGAGCAGTACTTC. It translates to CASSESLGRLAGLSGCEQYF.

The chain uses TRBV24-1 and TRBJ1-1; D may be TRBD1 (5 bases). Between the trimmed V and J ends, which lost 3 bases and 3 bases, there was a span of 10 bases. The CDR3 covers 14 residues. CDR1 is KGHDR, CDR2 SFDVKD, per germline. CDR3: CATSDGAEDTEAFF. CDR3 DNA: TGTGCCACCAGTGATGGGGCTGAGGACACTGAAGCTTTCTTT.

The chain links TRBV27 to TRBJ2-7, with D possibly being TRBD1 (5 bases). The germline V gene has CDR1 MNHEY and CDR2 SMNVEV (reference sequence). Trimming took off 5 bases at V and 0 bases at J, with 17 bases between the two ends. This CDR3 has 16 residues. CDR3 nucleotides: TGTGCCAGCAGTCCCTCGTGGACACTCAGCTCCTACGAGCAGTACTTC. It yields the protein CASSPSWTLSSYEQYF.

The DNA of the CDR3 is TGTGCCAGCAGGGAGGGCACAACTAGCGGGGGACGAACAGATACGCAGTATTTT. Residues: CASREGTTSGGRTDTQYF. This chain joins TRBV7-3 and TRBJ2-3; 11 nucleotides align to TRBD2. This CDR3 has 18 amino acids. Germline V gene sequence: CDR1 SGHTA, CDR2 FQGTGA. Losses at the gene ends were 6 bases for V and 3 bases for J; bases not matched to a gene: 14.

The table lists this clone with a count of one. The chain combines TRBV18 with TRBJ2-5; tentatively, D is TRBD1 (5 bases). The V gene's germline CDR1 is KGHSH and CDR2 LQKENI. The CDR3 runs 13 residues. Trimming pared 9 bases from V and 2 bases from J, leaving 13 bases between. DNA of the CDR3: TGTGCCAGTAGCTTGCAGGGACAAGAGACCCAGTACTTC. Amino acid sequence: CASSLQGQETQYF.

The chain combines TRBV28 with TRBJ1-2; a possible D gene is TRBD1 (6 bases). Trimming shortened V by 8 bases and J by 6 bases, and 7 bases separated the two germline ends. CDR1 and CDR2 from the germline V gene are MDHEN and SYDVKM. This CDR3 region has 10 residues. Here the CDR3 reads CASQGHGYTF. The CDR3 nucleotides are TGTGCCAGCCAGGGGCATGGCTACACCTTC.

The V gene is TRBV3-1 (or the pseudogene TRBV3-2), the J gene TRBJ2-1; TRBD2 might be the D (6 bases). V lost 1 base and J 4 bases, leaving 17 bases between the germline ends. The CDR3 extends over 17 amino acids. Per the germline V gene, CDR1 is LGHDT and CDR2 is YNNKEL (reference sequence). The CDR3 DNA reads TGTGCCAGCAGCCAAGCCCGGGAGTTGAGGAGATACAATGAGCAGTTCTTC. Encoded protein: CASSQARELRRYNEQFF.

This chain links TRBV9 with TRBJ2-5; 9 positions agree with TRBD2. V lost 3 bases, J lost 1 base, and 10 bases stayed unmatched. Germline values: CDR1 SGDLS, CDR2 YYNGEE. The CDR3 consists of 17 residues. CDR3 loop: CASSGGYQAGGQETQYF. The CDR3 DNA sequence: TGTGCCAGCAGCGGCGGATACCAAGCGGGGGGCCAAGAGACCCAGTACTTC.

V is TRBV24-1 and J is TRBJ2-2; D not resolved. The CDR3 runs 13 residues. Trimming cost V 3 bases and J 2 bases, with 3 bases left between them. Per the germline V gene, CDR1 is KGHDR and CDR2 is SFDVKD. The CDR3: CATSDQNTGELFF. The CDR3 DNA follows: TGTGCCACCAGTGATCAAAACACCGGGGAGCTGTTTTTT.

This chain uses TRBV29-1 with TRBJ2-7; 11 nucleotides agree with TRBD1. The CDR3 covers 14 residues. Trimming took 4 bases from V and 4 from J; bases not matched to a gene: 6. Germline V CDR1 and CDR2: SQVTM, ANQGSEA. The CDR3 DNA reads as TGCAGCGTTGCCTCGGGACAGGGGGTATACGAGCAGTACTTC. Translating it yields CSVASGQGVYEQYF.